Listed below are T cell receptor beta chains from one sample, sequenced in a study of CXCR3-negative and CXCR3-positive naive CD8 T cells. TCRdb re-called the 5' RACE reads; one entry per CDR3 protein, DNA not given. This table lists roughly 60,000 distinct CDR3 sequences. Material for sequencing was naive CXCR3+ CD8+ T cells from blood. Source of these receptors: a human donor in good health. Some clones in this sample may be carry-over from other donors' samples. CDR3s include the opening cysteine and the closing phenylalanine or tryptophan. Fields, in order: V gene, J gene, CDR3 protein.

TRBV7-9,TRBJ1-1,CTSRATGNTEAFF
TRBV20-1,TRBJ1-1,CSARVGQGLAEAFF
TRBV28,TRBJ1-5,CASSPSGQYGRRQPQHF
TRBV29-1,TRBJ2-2,CSVEGTGVNTGELFF
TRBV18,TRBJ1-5,CASSSGQGDSNQPQHF
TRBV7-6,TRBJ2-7,CASSLADRAYEQYF
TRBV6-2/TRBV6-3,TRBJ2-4,CASRRDRGKWNIQYF
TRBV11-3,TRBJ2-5,CASSQRGVEETQYF
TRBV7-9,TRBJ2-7,CASSLYDYEQYF
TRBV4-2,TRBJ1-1,CASSQGDGRSMNTEAFF
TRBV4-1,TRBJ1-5,CASSQEAVSQPQHF
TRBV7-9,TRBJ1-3,CASSLVMTGNTIYF
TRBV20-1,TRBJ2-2,CSAIPGSNTGELFF
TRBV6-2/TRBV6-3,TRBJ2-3,CASTPTSAPTDTQYF
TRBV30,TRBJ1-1,CAWARDLHTEAFF
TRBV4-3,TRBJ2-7,CASSQDSQGGYEQYF
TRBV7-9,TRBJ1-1,CASSFSSPEAFF
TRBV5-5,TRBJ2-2,CASRNHPRNTGELFF
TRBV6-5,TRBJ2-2,CASILPRARSTGELFF
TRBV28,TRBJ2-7,CASSFDLQPYEQYF
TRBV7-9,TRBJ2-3,CASTSSDRGVSDTQYF
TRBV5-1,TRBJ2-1,CASSLAGAEQFF
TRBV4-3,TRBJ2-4,CASSQDPAAPIQYF
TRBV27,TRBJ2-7,CASSRDPYEQYF
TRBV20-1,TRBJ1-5,CSARDPQGDYGNQPQHF
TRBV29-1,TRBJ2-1,CSVVIARDEQFF
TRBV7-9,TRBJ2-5,CASSPSGRQETQYF
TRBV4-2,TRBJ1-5,CASSQAPPQPQHF
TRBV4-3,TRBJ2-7,CASSQATGWGGEQYF
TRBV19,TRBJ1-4,CASSTLQGLDEKLFF
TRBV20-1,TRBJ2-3,CSAGGQGTDTQYF
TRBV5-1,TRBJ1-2,CASTSGRGYGYTF
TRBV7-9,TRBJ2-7,CASLGPTVSYEQYF
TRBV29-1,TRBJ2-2,CSVVLNTGELFF
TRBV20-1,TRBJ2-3,CSAQNKRVTSTDTQYF
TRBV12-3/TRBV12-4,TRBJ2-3,CAVFDRSTDTQYF
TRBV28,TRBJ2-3,CASRDTDTQYF
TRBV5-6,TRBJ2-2,CASSQGVNTGELFF
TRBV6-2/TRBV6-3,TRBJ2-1,CASTNSPAGEQFF
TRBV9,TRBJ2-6,CASSVTESTGANVLTF
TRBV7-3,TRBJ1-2,CASSVPGQGNGYTF
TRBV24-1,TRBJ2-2,CATSDLAGELFF
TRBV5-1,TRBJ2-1,CASSLAAGHEQFF
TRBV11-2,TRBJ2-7,CASSLDRSGGPYEQYF
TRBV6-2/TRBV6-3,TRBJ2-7,CASSSGSGPSCEQYF
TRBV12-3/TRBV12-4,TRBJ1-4,CASSSTPLWRPNEKLFF
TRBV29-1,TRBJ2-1,CSASGTGDGNEQFF
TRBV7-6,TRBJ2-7,CASSSTGSPYEQYF
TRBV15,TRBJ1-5,CATSRGVLGESNQPQHF